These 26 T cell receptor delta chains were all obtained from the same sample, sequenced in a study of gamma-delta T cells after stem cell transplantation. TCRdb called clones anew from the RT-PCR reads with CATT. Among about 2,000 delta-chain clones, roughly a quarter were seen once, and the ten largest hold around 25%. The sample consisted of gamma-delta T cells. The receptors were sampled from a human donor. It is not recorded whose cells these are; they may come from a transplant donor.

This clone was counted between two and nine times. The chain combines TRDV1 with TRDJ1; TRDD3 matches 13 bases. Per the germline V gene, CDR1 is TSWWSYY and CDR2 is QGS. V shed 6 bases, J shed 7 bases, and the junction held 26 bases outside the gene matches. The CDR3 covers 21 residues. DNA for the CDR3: TGTGCTCTTGGAAACCCGCGGAGAATTAAGACTGGGGGATACGGGGTCGGTAAACTCATCTTT. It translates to CALGNPRRIKTGGYGVGKLIF.

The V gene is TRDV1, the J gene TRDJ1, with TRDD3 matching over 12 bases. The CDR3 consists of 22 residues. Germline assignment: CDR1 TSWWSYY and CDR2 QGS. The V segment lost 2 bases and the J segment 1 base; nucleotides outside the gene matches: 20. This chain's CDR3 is CALGEMETRARVLGDTTDKLIF. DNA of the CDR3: TGTGCTCTTGGGGAAATGGAAACTCGGGCGAGAGTACTGGGGGATACCACCGATAAACTCATCTTT.

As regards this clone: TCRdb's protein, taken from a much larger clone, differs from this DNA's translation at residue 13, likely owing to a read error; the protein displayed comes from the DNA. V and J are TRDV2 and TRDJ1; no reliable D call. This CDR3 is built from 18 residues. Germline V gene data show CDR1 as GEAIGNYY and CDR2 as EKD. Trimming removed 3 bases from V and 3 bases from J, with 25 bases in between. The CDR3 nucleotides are TGTGCCTGTGACCCCGTTTCCGGCCCCAGGGTTGTCGCCGATAAACTCATCTTT. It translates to CACDPVSGPRVVADKLIF.

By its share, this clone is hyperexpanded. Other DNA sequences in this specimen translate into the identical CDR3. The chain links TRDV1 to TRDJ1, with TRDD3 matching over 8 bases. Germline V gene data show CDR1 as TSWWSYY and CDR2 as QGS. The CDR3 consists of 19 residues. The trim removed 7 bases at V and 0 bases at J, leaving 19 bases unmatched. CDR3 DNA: TGTGCTCTTGCGCCGTGTACTGGGGATACCCCCCTGTACACCGATAAACTCATCTTT. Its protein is CALAPCTGDTPLYTDKLIF.

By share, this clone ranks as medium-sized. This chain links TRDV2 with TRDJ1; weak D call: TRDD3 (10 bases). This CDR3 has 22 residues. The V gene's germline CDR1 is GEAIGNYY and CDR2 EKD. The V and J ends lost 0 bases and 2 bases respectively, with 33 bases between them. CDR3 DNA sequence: TGTGCCTGTGACACCGTCTACCTTCCTACTCAACTGGGGGATGAAGCTACCGATAAACTCATCTTT. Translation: CACDTVYLPTQLGDEATDKLIF.

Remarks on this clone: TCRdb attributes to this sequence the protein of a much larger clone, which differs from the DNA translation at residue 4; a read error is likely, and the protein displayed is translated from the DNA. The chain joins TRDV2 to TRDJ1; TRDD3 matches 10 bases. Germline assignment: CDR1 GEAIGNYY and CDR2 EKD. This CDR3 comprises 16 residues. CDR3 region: CACNTLGGGYVDKLIF. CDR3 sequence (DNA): TGTGCCTGTAACACGCTAGGAGGGGGATACGTTGATAAACTCATCTTT.

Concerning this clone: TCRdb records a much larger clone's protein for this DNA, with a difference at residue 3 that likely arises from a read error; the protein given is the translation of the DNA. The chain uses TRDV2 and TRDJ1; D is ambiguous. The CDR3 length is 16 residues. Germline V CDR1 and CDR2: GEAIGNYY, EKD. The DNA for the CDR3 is TGTGCCCGTGACACCCTATCCGCCAGGTACACCGATAAACTCATCTTT. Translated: CARDTLSARYTDKLIF.

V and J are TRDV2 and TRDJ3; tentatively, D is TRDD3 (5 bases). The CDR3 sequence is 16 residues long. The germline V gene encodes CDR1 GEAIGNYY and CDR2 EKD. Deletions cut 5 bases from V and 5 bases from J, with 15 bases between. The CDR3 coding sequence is TGTGCCTGTGGCGCCGTCGGTGGGGGGGACACCCGACAGATGTTTTTC. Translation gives CACGAVGGGDTRQMFF.

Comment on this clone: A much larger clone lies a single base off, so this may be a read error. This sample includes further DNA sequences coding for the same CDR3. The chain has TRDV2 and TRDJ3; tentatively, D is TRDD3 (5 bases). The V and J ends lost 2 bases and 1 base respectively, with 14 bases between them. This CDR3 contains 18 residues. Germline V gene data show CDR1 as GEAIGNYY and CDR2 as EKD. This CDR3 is CACDNGDWSSWDTRQMFF. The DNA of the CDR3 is TGTGCCTGTGACAACGGGGACTGGAGTTCCTGGGACACCCGACAGATGTTTTTC.

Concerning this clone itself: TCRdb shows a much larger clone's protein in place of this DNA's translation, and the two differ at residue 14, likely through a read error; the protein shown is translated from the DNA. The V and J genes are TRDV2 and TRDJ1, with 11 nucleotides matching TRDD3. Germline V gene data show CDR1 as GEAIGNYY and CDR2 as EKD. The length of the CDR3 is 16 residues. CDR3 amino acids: CACDSILGDNTDKPIF. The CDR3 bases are TGTGCCTGTGACTCCATACTGGGGGATAACACCGATAAACCCATCTTT.

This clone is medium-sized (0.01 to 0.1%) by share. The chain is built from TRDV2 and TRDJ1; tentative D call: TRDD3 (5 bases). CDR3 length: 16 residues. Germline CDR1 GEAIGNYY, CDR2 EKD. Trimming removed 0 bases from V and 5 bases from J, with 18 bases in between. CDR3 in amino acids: CACDTVDRAIGDKLIF. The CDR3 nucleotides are TGTGCCTGTGACACCGTGGATAGGGCCATAGGGGATAAACTCATCTTT.

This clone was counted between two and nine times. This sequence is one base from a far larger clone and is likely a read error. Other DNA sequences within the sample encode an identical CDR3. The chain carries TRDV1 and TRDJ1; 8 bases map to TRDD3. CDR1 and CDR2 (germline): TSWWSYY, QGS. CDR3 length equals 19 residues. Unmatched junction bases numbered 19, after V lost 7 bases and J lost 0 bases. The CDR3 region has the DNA TGTGCTCTTGCGCCGTGTACTGGGGATACCCCTCTGTACACCGATAAACTCATCTTT. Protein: CALAPCTGDTPLYTDKLIF.

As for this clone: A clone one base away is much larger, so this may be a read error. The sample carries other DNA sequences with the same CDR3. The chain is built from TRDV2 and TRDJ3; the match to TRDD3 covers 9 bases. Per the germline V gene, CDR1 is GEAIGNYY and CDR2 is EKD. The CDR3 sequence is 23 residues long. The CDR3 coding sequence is TGTGCCTGTGACGATGTGGGGGATAAGAGAGGGCCCTTTACCTCCTGGGATACCCGACAGATGTTTTTC. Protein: CACDDVGDKRGPFTSWDTRQMFF.

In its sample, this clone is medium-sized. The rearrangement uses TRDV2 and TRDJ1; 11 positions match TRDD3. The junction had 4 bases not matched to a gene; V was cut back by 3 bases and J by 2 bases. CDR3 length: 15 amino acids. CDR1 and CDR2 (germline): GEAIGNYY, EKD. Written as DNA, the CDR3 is TGTGCCTGTGACCCCCTGGGGGATACTACCGATAAACTCATCTTT. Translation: CACDPLGDTTDKLIF.

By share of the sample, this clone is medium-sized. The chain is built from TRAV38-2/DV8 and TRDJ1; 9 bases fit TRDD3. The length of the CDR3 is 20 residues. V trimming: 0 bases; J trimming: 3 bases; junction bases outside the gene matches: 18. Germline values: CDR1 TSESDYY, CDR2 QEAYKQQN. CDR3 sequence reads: CAYRSAPFNSWGIISDKLIF. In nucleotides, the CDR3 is TGTGCTTATAGGAGCGCCCCTTTCAATAGTTGGGGGATAATTTCCGATAAACTCATCTTT.

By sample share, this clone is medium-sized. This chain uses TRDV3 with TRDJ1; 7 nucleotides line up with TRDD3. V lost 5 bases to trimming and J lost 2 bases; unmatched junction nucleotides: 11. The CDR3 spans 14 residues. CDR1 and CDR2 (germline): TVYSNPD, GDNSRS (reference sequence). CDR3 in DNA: TGTGCCAGGGATACTCGGGGTCCGACCGATAAACTCATCTTT. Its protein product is CARDTRGPTDKLIF.

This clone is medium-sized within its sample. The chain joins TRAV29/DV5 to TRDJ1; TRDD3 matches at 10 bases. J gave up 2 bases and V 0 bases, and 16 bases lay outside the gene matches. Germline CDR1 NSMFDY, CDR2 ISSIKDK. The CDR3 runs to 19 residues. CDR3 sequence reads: CAASVTRDRTGGSTDKLIF. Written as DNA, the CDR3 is TGTGCAGCAAGCGTTACTAGGGACCGTACTGGGGGATCAACCGATAAACTCATCTTT.

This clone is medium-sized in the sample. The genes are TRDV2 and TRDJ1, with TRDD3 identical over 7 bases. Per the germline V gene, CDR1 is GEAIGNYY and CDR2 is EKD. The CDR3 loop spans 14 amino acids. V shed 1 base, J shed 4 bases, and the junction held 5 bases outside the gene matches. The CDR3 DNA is TGTGCCTGTGACACGATGGGGGACGACGATAAACTCATCTTT. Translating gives CACDTMGDDDKLIF.

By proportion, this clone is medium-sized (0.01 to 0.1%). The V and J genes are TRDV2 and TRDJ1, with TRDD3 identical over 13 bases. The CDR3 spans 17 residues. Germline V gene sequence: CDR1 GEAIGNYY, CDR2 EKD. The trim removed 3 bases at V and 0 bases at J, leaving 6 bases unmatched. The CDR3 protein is CACDLLGDTGHTDKLIF. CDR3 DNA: TGTGCCTGTGACTTACTGGGGGATACGGGCCACACCGATAAACTCATCTTT.

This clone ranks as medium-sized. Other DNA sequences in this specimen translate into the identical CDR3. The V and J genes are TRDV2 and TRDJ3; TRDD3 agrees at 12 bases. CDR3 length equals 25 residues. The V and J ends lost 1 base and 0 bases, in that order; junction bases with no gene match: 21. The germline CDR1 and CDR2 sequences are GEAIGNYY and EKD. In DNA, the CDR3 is TGTGCCTGTGACACTCTACTGGGGGATACTGGGCGACTGGGGACTAGCTCCTGGGACACCCGACAGATGTTTTTC. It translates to CACDTLLGDTGRLGTSSWDTRQMFF.

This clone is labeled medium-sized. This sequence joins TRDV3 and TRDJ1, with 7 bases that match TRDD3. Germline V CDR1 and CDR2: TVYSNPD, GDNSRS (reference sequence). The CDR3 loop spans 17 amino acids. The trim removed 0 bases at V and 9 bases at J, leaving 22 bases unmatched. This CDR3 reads CAFSPYEVGGWKVELIF. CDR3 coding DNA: TGTGCCTTTAGTCCCTACGAGGTCGGGGGATGGAAGGTAGAACTCATCTTT. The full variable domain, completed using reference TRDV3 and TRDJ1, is CDKVTQSSPDQTVASGSEVVLLCTYDTVYSNPDLFWYRIRPDYSFQFVFYGDNSRSEGADFTQGRFSVKHILTQKAFHLVISPVRTEDSATYYCAFSPYEVGGWKVELIFGKGTRVTVEP.

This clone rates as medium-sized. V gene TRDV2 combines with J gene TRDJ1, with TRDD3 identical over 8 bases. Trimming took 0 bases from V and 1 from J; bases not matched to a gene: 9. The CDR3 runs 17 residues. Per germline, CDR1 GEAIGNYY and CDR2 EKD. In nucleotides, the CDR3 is TGTGCCTGTGACACCGCAAGCTGGGGGAGAACCACCGATAAACTCATCTTT. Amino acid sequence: CACDTASWGRTTDKLIF.

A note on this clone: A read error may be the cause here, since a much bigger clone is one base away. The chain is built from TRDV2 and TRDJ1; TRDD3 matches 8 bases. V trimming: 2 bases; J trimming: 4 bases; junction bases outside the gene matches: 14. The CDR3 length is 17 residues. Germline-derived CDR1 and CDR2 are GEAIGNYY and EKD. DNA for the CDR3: TGTGCCTGTGACAACTGGGGGCGGTGGGAAACACACGATAAACTCATCTTT. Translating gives CACDNWGRWETHDKLIF.

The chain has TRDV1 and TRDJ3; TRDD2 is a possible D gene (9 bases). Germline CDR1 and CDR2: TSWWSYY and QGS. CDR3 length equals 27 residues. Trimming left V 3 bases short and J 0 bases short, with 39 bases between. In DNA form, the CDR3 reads TGTGCTCTTGGGGACTCACGGGCCTTCCTACGCTGGGGATACCTATCCCCGAGCTCCTGGGACACCCGACAGATGTTTTTC. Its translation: CALGDSRAFLRWGYLSPSSWDTRQMFF.

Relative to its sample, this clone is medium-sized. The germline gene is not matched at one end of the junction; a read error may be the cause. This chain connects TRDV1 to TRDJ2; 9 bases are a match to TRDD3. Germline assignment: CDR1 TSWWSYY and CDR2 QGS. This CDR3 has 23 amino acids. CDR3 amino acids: CAPRPSLLSRGYALHGLTAQLFF. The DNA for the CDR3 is TGTGCTCCCAGGCCTTCCTTACTAAGTCGGGGATACGCGTTGCACGGCTTGACAGCACAACTATTCTTT.

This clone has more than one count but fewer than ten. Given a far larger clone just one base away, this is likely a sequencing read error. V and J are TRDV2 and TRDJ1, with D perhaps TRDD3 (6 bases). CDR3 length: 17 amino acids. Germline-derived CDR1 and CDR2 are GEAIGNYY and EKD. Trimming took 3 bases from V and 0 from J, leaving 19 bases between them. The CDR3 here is CACDSAVGAQYTDKLIF. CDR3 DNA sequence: TGTGCCTGTGACTCGGCCGTGGGGGCCCAGTACACCGATAAACTCATCTTT.